This T cell receptor (beta chain) was captured in a study of blood T cells in healthy people across ages. The V end was cut by 2 bases, the J end by 7 bases, with 13 bases between. Germline CDR1 reads MNHNS; CDR2 reads SASEGT. This CDR3 has 14 residues. In this sample, this clonotype turned up a few times. The extraction recovered at least 5 micrograms of total RNA per sample. Through a sample-barcoded 5' primer and a J-beta primer mix, a second PCR was run for roughly 6 to 12 cycles. Each TCR beta cDNA got a 12-nucleotide random molecular identifier. TCRdb redid the calling of the 5' RACE reads with MiXCR, one entry per CDR3 protein. This sample has around 870,000 distinct CDR3 sequences; 29% occur once, and the top ten carry 17%.

Material for sequencing was blood. The source is a woman of 80 years or more in good health. This rearrangement joins TRBV6-1 to TRBJ2-3; D is undetermined. CDR3 loop: CASSEREGPHTQYF. In nucleotides, the CDR3 is TGTGCCAGCAGTGAAAGGGAAGGCCCCCATACGCAGTATTTT.